This TCR beta chain came from a study of tumor and adjacent non-tumor tissue in lung cancer. Study background: Patients comprised about eleven adenocarcinoma, 2 squamous cell carcinoma and 1 small cell lung cancer. Study-wide points: Normal lung showed higher cumulative top 100 clone frequency than tumor. Significantly higher TCR diversity was found in tumor than normal lung.

This sample's RNA came from whole unsorted tissue. This non-tumor lung sample came from over 3 cm beyond the tumor edge. Chemotherapy-naive patients with new lung cancer underwent thoracic surgery in China, August–November 2014. The CDR3 runs to 15 residues. Germline V gives CDR1 MNHEY, CDR2 SVGEGT. For this clonotype: Its antigen is unidentified. The germline gene is not matched at one end of the junction; a read error may be the cause.

Three rounds of nested PCR, following a modified ARM-PCR protocol, produced the TCRbeta library. MiXCR, run by TCRdb on the multiplex PCR reads, gives a single entry per CDR3 protein. The repertoire holds over 80,000 distinct CDR3 sequences, with 80% as singletons. The sequencing sample was made of distant non-tumor lung tissue. This chain joins TRBV6-2 or TRBV6-3 and TRBJ2-5; a possible D gene is TRBD2 (6 bases). The TCR was taken from a man aged 55 to 70 with small cell lung cancer. The chain's CDR3 is CASSYQDYLQETQNF. The CDR3 DNA is TGTGCCAGCAGTTATCAGGACTACCTTCAAGAGACCCAGAACTTC.